This TCR beta chain stems from a study of cytomegalovirus exposure and HLA in healthy donors. Looking at the study overall: The same platform was used for the 110 or so validation repertoires as for the approximately 730 first-cohort repertoires, as reported in a later analysis.

In its sample, this clone was seen a few times. Its antigen is unidentified. This CDR3 has 15 residues. Germline CDR1 is MDHEN and CDR2 is SYDVKM. V was trimmed by 4 bases and J by 0 bases, leaving 9 bases between them. The assay was immunoSEQ multiplex PCR, and TCRdb's table has in-frame clones only and misses some. The table records more than 300,000 clones, more than 80% of them present only once. Findings of the study overall: One later analysis, an examination of the 120 validation repertoires, found that first-cohort TCR clusters tended to co-occur in them. In vitro, three CMV-associated chains proved specific for CMV antigens.

The donors were part of the validation cohort, which consisted of more than 90 subjects and was separate from the first cohort of under 750 subjects. Material: PBMCs. The TCR comes from a woman aged 18-30 years in good health and CMV-seronegative. The J gene is TRBJ2-2, the V gene TRBV28; a weak D match, TRBD1 (5 bases). DNA of the CDR3: TGTGCCAGCAGTTGGGCCAGGGCGAACACCGGGGAGCTGTTTTTT. This codes for CASSWARANTGELFF. Based on the CDR3 plus reference TRBV28 and TRBJ2-2, the full variable domain is DVKVTQSSRYLVKRTGEKVFLECVQDMDHENMFWYRQDPGLGLRLIYFSYDVKMKEKGDIPEGYSVSREKKERFSLILESASTNQTSMYLCASSWARANTGELFFGEGSRLTVL.